The sequence of this T cell receptor beta chain was determined in a study of cytomegalovirus exposure and HLA in healthy donors. Study as a whole: Unique TCR beta sequences numbering about 100 million came from 150 million to 200 million T cells in an earlier analysis.

Amplification used 60 Vbeta primers and 13 Jbeta primers. The protocol was immunoSEQ multiplex PCR, while the TCRdb copy is restricted to in-frame clones and leaves out a portion. This sample carries some 95,000 clones, approximately 71% of them seen once, and the ten largest clones take roughly a sixth. Regarding the study as a whole: Among the CMV-associated chains, a few were confirmed in vitro as specific for CMV antigens. In a later analysis, TCR beta V- and J-gene trimming was associated with a missense DCLRE1C variant.

The CDR3 is made up of 15 amino acids. The germline CDR1 and CDR2 sequences are SQVTM and ANQGSEA. V gave up 6 bases and J gave up 8 bases; unmatched junction bases: 15. A remark on this clone: What it binds is not known.

V gene TRBV29-1 combines with J gene TRBJ2-1; 8 bases align to TRBD1. Sequenced: PBMCs. The receptor was isolated from a woman aged 18-29 years in good health and CMV-seropositive. CDR3 in DNA: TGCAGCGTAATACCTGACAGGGGAGGTGGGTATGAGCAGTTCTTC. Amino acid sequence: CSVIPDRGGGYEQFF.